One T cell receptor (beta chain) is described in this entry. Its matching antigen is unknown. The data were obtained in a study of CD8+ T cells in alopecia areata. Study-wide context: Tofacitinib therapy lasting 6 to 18 months was followed by 6 months off drug. Points from the study as a whole: Clonality in the scalp and expanded CD8+ clones ranked among the top 100 were significantly decreased by tofacitinib.

cDNA prepared by RNA extraction and subsequent reverse transcription served as the template for sequencing. Sequenced by immunoSEQ multiplex PCR; TCRdb stores in-frame clones only, minus some. The table records approximately 200,000 clones, 50% to 60% of them present only once. Treatment defined: oral pan-JAK inhibitor, 5-10 mg twice daily. Sorted populations comprised CD4+ and CD8+ T cells obtained from PBMCs. The source material was CD4+ T cells sorted from blood, sampled at week 4, from a patient treated with tofacitinib. This TCR came from a human donor with alopecia areata.

CDR3 sequence: CAIRGAGANVLTF. CDR3 nucleotide sequence: TGTGCCATTAGGGGTGCTGGGGCCAACGTCCTGACTTTC. The chain combines TRBV10-3 with TRBJ2-6; D possibly corresponds to TRBD1 (5 bases). CDR3 length: 13 amino acids. Germline V CDR1 and CDR2: ENHRY, SYGVKD. Deletions cut 9 bases from V and 2 bases from J, with 8 bases between.